The sequence of this TCR beta chain was determined in a study of T cells in Graves' hyperthyroidism and ophthalmopathy. This CDR3 region has 13 residues. Looked up from germline, CDR1 is SGDLS and CDR2 is YYNGEE. V shed 3 bases and J shed 0 bases, with 6 bases lying between them. The study's findings and limits: Clonotypes that were expanded in thyroid above 0.001 mostly appeared in blood too.

This clonotype has a count of ten or more. Antigen unknown. Researchers took RNA transcripts and amplified the TCR beta CDR3 regions from them. The TCR CDR3 first-round RT-PCR relied on the HTBI primer set. One entry per CDR3 protein, called by TCRdb with MiXCR from the multiplex PCR reads. The data show about 640,000 distinct CDR3 sequences, roughly 46% seen once. The chain is built from TRBV9 and TRBJ2-5; a weak D match, TRBD2 (6 bases). Sequencing input: peripheral blood or thyroid tissue (not recorded which). The receptor comes from an adult man with Graves' disease, either hyperthyroidism or ophthalmopathy (not recorded which). The CDR3 nucleotides read TGTGCCAGCAGCGGGGACTACCAAGAGACCCAGTACTTC. Translating gives CASSGDYQETQYF.